The present T cell receptor (beta chain) was sequenced within a study of T cell responses to AZD1222 COVID-19 vaccine. Overall study results and limits: Repertoire sampling occurred only after the peak T cell response. Donor demographics were predominantly white British with a female majority; clonal diversity may be underestimated. Seropositivity was recorded at baseline in only five to seven AZD1222 recipients.

As for this clone: Its antigen remains unknown.

Assay used: immunoSEQ multiplex PCR; TCRdb lists only in-frame clones, some missing. In the table there are 150,000 to 200,000 clones, just over 90% of which are singletons. CDR1 KGHDR and CDR2 SFDVKD come from the germline V gene. CDR3 length: 14 amino acids. Trimming took off 9 bases at V and 3 bases at J, with 16 bases between the two ends. The material sequenced was peripheral blood, taken 28 days after the second AZD1222 dose. The sequence derives from an adult who received the AZD1222 COVID-19 vaccine. This chain uses TRBV24-1 with TRBJ1-2, with no clear D. The CDR3 nucleotides read TGTGCCACCCAGTCGGCGCGCGAGGACTATGGCTACACCTTC. Its protein is CATQSAREDYGYTF.